This paragraph covers one TCR beta chain sequence. The antigen is undetermined. Data came from immunoSEQ multiplex PCR; TCRdb stores just in-frame clones and leaves some out. The top ten clones hold 0.83% of a sample with 300,000 to 400,000 clones, 86% of them seen once. This sample is part of a study of cytomegalovirus exposure and HLA in healthy donors. Whole-study context: The 100 to 150 validation repertoires matched the roughly 700 first-cohort repertoires in platform, a later analysis reported.

Notes on the study in general: Most TCRs appeared rarely, but some public TCRs recurred in many donors.

The CDR3 loop spans 15 amino acids. Trimming took 6 bases from V and 7 from J; bases not matched to a gene: 8. Per germline, CDR1 MGHRA and CDR2 YSYEKL. The gene calls are TRBV4-1 and TRBJ1-6, with TRBD1 matching over 8 bases. The sample comprised PBMCs. The TCR originated in a woman younger than 35 in good health and CMV-seronegative. The CDR3 DNA sequence: TGCGCCAGCAGGAAGACAGGGGAAATAAATTCACCCCTCCACTTT. As protein: CASRKTGEINSPLHF.